The 9 T cell receptor beta chains below were found in one sample sequenced in a study of blood T cell repertoires in COVID-19. Libraries were prepared by immunoSEQ multiplex PCR; TCRdb keeps only in-frame clonotypes and omits some of them. Of 85,000 to 100,000 clones in the sample, about 80% were seen once. The specimen sequenced was peripheral blood. These receptors were taken from a human donor in a cohort sampled during active COVID-19.

DNA of the CDR3: TGTGCCAGCAGCTTAGTTTCTGGGCTAGCGGCAGATACGCAGTATTTT. Translated: CASSLVSGLAADTQYF. The chain combines TRBV11-2 with TRBJ2-3; 7 bases align to TRBD2. Germline V gives CDR1 SGHAT, CDR2 FQNNGV. This CDR3 comprises 16 residues. Trimming removed 1 base from V and 4 bases from J; junction bases left unmatched: 8.

The count of this clone is one. The chain uses TRBV5-4 and TRBJ1-1; tentative D call: TRBD1 (5 bases). Germline lookup yields CDR1 SGHNT and CDR2 YYREEE (reference sequence). Between the trimmed V and J ends, which lost 1 base and 1 base, there was a span of 11 bases. The CDR3 contains 15 residues. The CDR3 reads CASSLLGGTNTEAFF. DNA of the CDR3: TGTGCCAGCAGCTTGTTGGGCGGGACGAACACTGAAGCTTTCTTT.

The chain has TRBV10-2 and TRBJ2-1, with TRBD2 matching over 7 bases. The CDR3 is 14 residues long. The V and J ends lost 7 bases and 7 bases, in that order; junction bases with no gene match: 10. Germline-derived CDR1 and CDR2 are WSHSY and SAAADI. The CDR3 sequence is CASKGGSFLNEQFF. CDR3 in DNA: TGCGCCAGCAAGGGCGGGAGCTTTTTGAATGAGCAGTTCTTC.

This chain joins TRBV7-2 and TRBJ1-1; no definite D call. The CDR3 sequence is 16 residues long. Germline CDR1 is SGHTA and CDR2 is FQGNSA. With 4 bases removed from V and 6 bases from J, the gap between germline ends came to 21 bases. CDR3 protein: CASSSAVGPYRPEAFF. DNA of the CDR3: TGTGCCAGCAGCTCGGCGGTCGGCCCTTACCGGCCTGAAGCTTTCTTT.

The chain employs TRBV6-5 and TRBJ1-4; 7 nucleotides match TRBD1. The ends lost 6 bases at V and 3 bases at J; junction bases unmatched: 7. The CDR3 has 15 residues. Germline CDR1 is MNHEY and CDR2 is SVGAGI. In DNA form, the CDR3 reads TGTGCCAGCAGGAGAGGACAGGTTCCTAATGAAAAACTGTTTTTT. Translating it yields CASRRGQVPNEKLFF.

The V call is TRBV5-6, the J call TRBJ2-7, with 12 bases matching TRBD2. V was clipped by 0 bases and J by 1 base; unmatched bases: 5. CDR3 length equals 17 residues. The germline gives CDR1 SGHDT, CDR2 YYEEEE. Here the CDR3 reads CASSLVKTSGSSYEQYF. The CDR3 DNA reads TGTGCCAGCAGCTTGGTTAAGACTAGCGGGAGTTCCTACGAGCAGTACTTC. Looking up the rest from reference TRBV5-6 and TRBJ2-7 gives the full variable domain: DAGVTQSPTHLIKTRGQQVTLRCSPKSGHDTVSWYQQALGQGPQFIFQYYEEEERQRGNFPDRFSGHQFPNYSSELNVNALLLGDSALYLCASSLVKTSGSSYEQYFGPGTRLTVT.

The rearrangement uses TRBV18 and TRBJ2-7; 7 nucleotides match TRBD2. Germline V gene sequence: CDR1 KGHSH, CDR2 LQKENI. There are 15 residues in the CDR3. Trimming took 3 bases from V and 7 from J; bases not matched to a gene: 12. The CDR3 sequence is CASSPAGTGGREQYF. The CDR3 DNA reads TGTGCCAGCTCACCGGCTGGAACGGGGGGACGGGAGCAGTACTTC.

This clone was detected only a few times. This sequence joins TRBV27 and TRBJ2-7, with D tentatively TRBD1 (6 bases). The CDR3 has 16 amino acids. Trimming shortened V by 1 base and J by 3 bases, and 16 bases separated the two germline ends. The germline CDR1 and CDR2 sequences are MNHEY and SMNVEV (reference sequence). The CDR3 is CASSLFFLQGSYEQYF. The CDR3 DNA reads as TGTGCCAGCAGTTTATTTTTCCTCCAGGGGAGCTACGAGCAGTACTTC.

The rearrangement uses TRBV18 and TRBJ1-1; D might be TRBD1 (5 bases). CDR1 is KGHSH and CDR2 is LQKENI in the germline V gene. This CDR3 has 15 amino acids. Trimming shortened V by 2 bases and J by 0 bases, and 10 bases separated the two germline ends. The CDR3 region is CASSPLRQMNTEAFF. The CDR3, as DNA: TGTGCCAGCTCACCATTGCGACAGATGAACACTGAAGCTTTCTTT. Looking up the rest from reference TRBV18 and TRBJ1-1 gives the full variable domain: NAGVMQNPRHLVRRRGQEARLRCSPMKGHSHVYWYRQLPEEGLKFMVYLQKENIIDESGMPKERFSAEFPKEGPSILRIQQVVRGDSAAYFCASSPLRQMNTEAFFGQGTRLTVV.